Below, 27 T cell receptor beta chains from the same sample are listed, as sequenced in a study of metastatic and nonmetastatic thyroid tumors. TCRdb re-called clones from the PCR reads using MiXCR. The sample comprises about 20,000 clones, 30% to 35% of which are singletons, and more than 8% rests with the top ten. The entire patient cohort was treatment-naive prior to thyroid surgery. Specimen: tumor tissue. The receptors here all came from a male donor with papillary thyroid cancer or a benign thyroid nodule (not recorded which). Some clones in this sample may be carry-over from other donors' samples.

This clone was observed a few times. V and J are TRBV6-2 or TRBV6-3 and TRBJ2-5; TRBD2 might be the D (6 bases). The CDR3 covers 15 residues. Germline V gene data show CDR1 as MNHEY and CDR2 as SVGEGT. Trimming left V 4 bases short and J 4 bases short, with 16 bases between. The CDR3 reads CASSFLGAGIETQYF. The CDR3 region has the DNA TGTGCCAGCAGTTTCCTGGGTGCGGGAATAGAGACCCAGTACTTC.

The sample holds many counts of this clone. The rearrangement uses TRBV28 and TRBJ2-5, with no clear D. Germline CDR1 reads MDHEN; CDR2 reads SYDVKM. The CDR3 loop spans 13 amino acids. V shed 3 bases and J shed 5 bases, with 10 bases lying between them. CDR3 bases: TGTGCCAGCAGTTTGCCTGGTGGGGAGACCCAGTACTTC. Encoded protein: CASSLPGGETQYF.

This clone has only a few counts. This chain links TRBV2 with TRBJ2-5, with D tentatively TRBD2 (6 bases). Trimming stripped 3 bases from V and 8 bases from J, with 19 bases between. The CDR3 has 15 residues. Per the germline V gene, CDR1 is SNHLY and CDR2 is FYNNEI. The CDR3 nucleotides read TGTGCCAGCAGTGATGGGTCAACGTGGCGGGATACCCAGTACTTC. This translates into CASSDGSTWRDTQYF. Full variable domain (remainder filled in from reference TRBV2 and TRBJ2-5): EPEVTQTPSHQVTQMGQEVILRCVPISNHLYFYWYRQILGQKVEFLVSFYNNEISEKSEIFDDQFSVERPDGSNFTLKIRSTKLEDSAMYFCASSDGSTWRDTQYFGPGTRLLVL.

The chain combines TRBV28 with TRBJ1-2; 9 bases are shared with TRBD1. The germline gives CDR1 MDHEN, CDR2 SYDVKM. This CDR3 comprises 15 residues. V was pared by 6 bases and J by 7 bases, with 12 bases of the junction left unmatched. For the CDR3, the DNA is TGTGCCAGCAGAGCCTCCTGGACAGGGGACAGTGGCTACACCTTC. This sequence encodes CASRASWTGDSGYTF.

This clone appeared many times. This chain uses TRBV5-6 with TRBJ1-3, with D possibly being TRBD1 (6 bases). Trimming shortened V by 4 bases and J by 0 bases, and 14 bases separated the two germline ends. CDR1 SGHDT and CDR2 YYEEEE come from the germline V gene. The CDR3 has 16 amino acids. The CDR3: CASSHLQGYSGNTIYF. The CDR3 DNA follows: TGTGCCAGCAGCCACCTACAGGGCTACTCTGGAAACACCATATATTTT.

This clone was detected ten times or more. The gene calls are TRBV30 and TRBJ2-3, with TRBD1 matching over 10 bases. The CDR3 runs 15 residues. Germline V gives CDR1 GTSNPN, CDR2 SVGIG (reference sequence). V was pared by 0 bases and J by 4 bases, with 4 bases of the junction left unmatched. CDR3 nucleotide sequence: TGTGCCTGGAGTGTAGGGGGACAGGGGCCAGATACGCAGTATTTT. Protein: CAWSVGGQGPDTQYF.

This clone is labeled as medium-sized (0.01 to 0.1%). This chain joins TRBV6-1 and TRBJ1-6, with 7 bases matching TRBD1. The germline V gene has CDR1 MNHNS and CDR2 SASEGT. The CDR3 extends over 15 amino acids. J lost 9 bases, V lost 5 bases, and 10 bases had no gene match. CDR3 amino acids: CASSLETGQGSPLHF. In DNA form, the CDR3 reads TGTGCCAGCAGTTTAGAGACAGGGCAAGGTTCACCCCTCCACTTT.

This clone was seen at least ten times. The gene calls are TRBV12-3 or TRBV12-4 and TRBJ1-4; D is unresolved. The CDR3 extends over 14 amino acids. Between the trimmed V and J ends, which lost 6 bases and 3 bases, there was a span of 11 bases. Here the CDR3 DNA reads TGTGCCAGCAGCCCCGTCTCTTCTAATGAAAAACTGTTTTTT. Protein sequence: CASSPVSSNEKLFF.

This clone is termed medium-sized. J is TRBJ2-7 and V is TRBV2; 7 bases align to TRBD2. Germline V gene sequence: CDR1 SNHLY, CDR2 FYNNEI. This CDR3 spans 14 amino acids. V lost 5 bases and J lost 4; bases outside the gene matches: 8. The CDR3 bases are TGTGCCAGCAGTCCCGGACTAGGGCGATACGAGCAGTACTTC. Residues: CASSPGLGRYEQYF.

This clone showed up many times. The genes are TRBV3-1 and TRBJ1-6; 7 bases are shared with TRBD1. CDR3 length: 14 amino acids. The junction had 1 base not matched to a gene; V was cut back by 1 base and J by 7 bases. Germline lookup yields CDR1 LGHDT and CDR2 YNNKEL (reference sequence). For the CDR3, the DNA is TGTGCCAGCAGCCAAGGGACAGGAAATTCACCCCTCCACTTT. It yields the protein CASSQGTGNSPLHF.

This clone was counted once. The CDR3 end shows no conserved phenylalanine or tryptophan, and so a read error is likely. V gene TRBV11-3 combines with J gene TRBJ1-2; 7 bases are shared with TRBD1. This CDR3 has 15 residues. Germline V gene sequence: CDR1 SGHNT, CDR2 YENEEA. Trimming at V came to 0 bases and at J to 2 bases, leaving 3 bases not matched to a gene. CDR3 sequence (DNA): TGTGCCAGCAGCTTAGATGAGGGGGCGAACTATGGCTACACCCTC. Translated, it gives CASSLDEGANYGYTL.

The CDR3 DNA is TGTGCCAGCAGTTCGGACGCAAATTCACCCCTCCACTTT. The encoded protein is CASSSDANSPLHF. V gene TRBV12-3 or TRBV12-4 combines with J gene TRBJ1-6; no reliable D call. The CDR3 consists of 13 residues. Deletions cut 4 bases from V and 7 bases from J, with 8 bases between.

On this clone itself: One base away lies a much larger clone, so this may be a sequencing read error. CDR3 in DNA: TGTGCCAGCAGCTTTATTGCTAGCTCTGGGGCCAACGTCCTGACTTTC. Amino acids: CASSFIASSGANVLTF. The rearrangement uses TRBV5-4 and TRBJ2-6; D is uncertain. V was pared by 2 bases and J by 0 bases, with 9 bases between. The germline V gene encodes CDR1 SGHNT and CDR2 YYREEE (reference sequence). The CDR3 consists of 16 residues.

The table lists this clone with many counts. A read error may produce the germline difference seen at one junction end. The chain carries TRBV5-1 and TRBJ2-5, with D possibly being TRBD1 (5 bases). Germline V gives CDR1 SGHRS, CDR2 YFSETQ. CDR3 size: 13 residues. CDR3 amino acids: CASSPLGQGTQYF. The CDR3 bases are TGCGCCAGCAGCCCCCTGGGGCAAGGGACCCAGTACTTC.

The chain couples TRBV6-2 or TRBV6-3 to TRBJ2-1; the D is unclear. The V gene's germline CDR1 is MNHEY and CDR2 SVGEGT. The CDR3 has 15 residues. V dropped 4 bases and J dropped 2 bases, with 12 bases sitting between them. The CDR3 protein is CASSFGVGAYNEQFF. CDR3 DNA sequence: TGTGCCAGCAGTTTTGGGGTAGGCGCCTACAATGAGCAGTTCTTC.

This clone appeared once. This chain uses TRBV20-1 with TRBJ2-7; 15 bases match TRBD2. V shed 2 bases and J 0 bases; nucleotides not matched to a gene: 8. Germline V lookup: CDR1 DFQATT, CDR2 SNEGSKA (reference sequence). The length of the CDR3 is 18 residues. CDR3 amino acids: CSARRGLAGGPSSYEQYF. The CDR3, as DNA: TGCAGTGCTAGAAGAGGACTAGCGGGAGGGCCCAGCTCCTACGAGCAGTACTTC.

This clone came up a few times. This could be a read error, since a much larger clone is one nucleotide away. V gene TRBV6-9 combines with J gene TRBJ2-5; 10 positions agree with TRBD1. Germline V gives CDR1 MNHGY, CDR2 SVAAGI. This CDR3 comprises 14 residues. CDR3 region: CASSSRTGGWTQYF. The CDR3 nucleotides read TGCGCCAGCAGTTCACGGACAGGGGGGTGGACCCAGTACTTC.

As to this clone: One end of the junction is discordant with germline, which a read error may explain. This chain joins TRBV11-2 and TRBJ2-3, with D unresolved. This CDR3 has 14 residues. Germline V gives CDR1 SGHAT, CDR2 FQNNGV. The CDR3 region is CASTYARSTYTQYF. The CDR3, as DNA: TGTGCCAGCACCTACGCACGCTCCACATATACGCAGTATTTT.

This chain joins TRBV11-1 and TRBJ2-3, with TRBD2 identical over 9 bases. The CDR3 has 15 amino acids. Trimming removed 7 bases from V and 2 bases from J; junction bases left unmatched: 7. Looked up from germline, CDR1 is SGHAT and CDR2 is FQDESV (reference sequence). This chain's CDR3 is CASIRAGGDTDTQYF. The CDR3 DNA reads as TGTGCCAGCATAAGAGCGGGAGGTGACACAGATACGCAGTATTTT.

This rearrangement joins TRBV18 to TRBJ1-5; no definite D call. The CDR3 spans 16 residues. Germline values: CDR1 KGHSH, CDR2 LQKENI. Trimming shortened V by 0 bases and J by 2 bases, and 11 bases separated the two germline ends. CDR3 coding DNA: TGTGCCAGCTCACCACCTGGGCTAGCCCGCAATCAGCCCCAGCATTTT. This gives the protein CASSPPGLARNQPQHF.

Comments on this clone: This may be a read error: a much more frequent sequence differs by one nucleotide. This rearrangement joins TRBV29-1 to TRBJ1-4; no reliable D call. V shed 4 bases and J shed 6 bases, with 6 bases lying between them. Per germline, CDR1 SQVTM and CDR2 ANQGSEA. The CDR3 is 11 amino acids. The DNA for the CDR3 is TGCAGCGTTGTGGGGTATGAAAAACTGTTTTTT. It translates to CSVVGYEKLFF. Full variable domain (remainder filled in from reference TRBV29-1 and TRBJ1-4): SAVISQKPSRDICQRGTSLTIQCQVDSQVTMMFWYRQQPGQSLTLIATANQGSEATYESGFVIDKFPISRPNLTFSTLTVSNMSPEDSSIYLCSVVGYEKLFFGSGTQLSVL.

For this clone: One end of the junction varies from germline; a read error may be responsible. The genes are TRBV12-3 or TRBV12-4 and TRBJ2-1, with D possibly TRBD1 on 6 matching bases. The CDR3 runs to 12 residues. The CDR3 DNA follows: TGTGCCAGCAAGTTTGGGGGCAATGAGCAGCTCTTC. It encodes CASKFGGNEQLF.

Remarks on this clone: This clone may be a read error of a much larger clone one base away. Additional DNA sequences in this sample encode the identical CDR3. The V call is TRBV6-1, the J call TRBJ1-1, with 7 bases fitting TRBD1. The CDR3 sequence is 11 residues long. CDR1 and CDR2 from the germline V gene are MNHNS and SASEGT. CDR3 nucleotides: TGTGCCAGCAAGAAGGGGGCTCGTGCTTTCTTC. Its translation is CASKKGARAFF.

This clone was detected a few times. CDR3 sequence (DNA): TGTGCCAGCAGTGTAGTAGCCGGGAGTTACGAGCAGTACTTC. Translating gives CASSVVAGSYEQYF. The chain links TRBV2 to TRBJ2-7; TRBD2 might be the D (6 bases). This CDR3 comprises 14 residues. With 4 bases removed from V and 4 bases from J, the gap between germline ends came to 14 bases. Germline CDR1 reads SNHLY; CDR2 reads FYNNEI.

This clone was counted a few times. Its ends do not fully match the called genes, so a read error is possible. The chain employs TRBV12-3 or TRBV12-4 and TRBJ2-7; D unresolved. This CDR3 has 13 residues. The DNA of the CDR3 is TGTGCCAGCATTTTAGGATACTCCTACGAGCAGTACTTC. This sequence encodes CASILGYSYEQYF.

This clone came up many times. Distinct nucleotide sequences in the sample also encode this CDR3. The chain is built from TRBV3-1 and TRBJ2-7; weak D call: TRBD2 (6 bases). Germline V gene data show CDR1 as LGHDT and CDR2 as YNNKEL (reference sequence). The V end was cut by 1 base, the J end by 5 bases, with 21 bases between. This CDR3 spans 17 amino acids. The CDR3 DNA sequence: TGTGCCAGCAGCCAAGCGTTCGAGGGTAGCGGAAGGAACGAGCAGTACTTC. This gives the protein CASSQAFEGSGRNEQYF.

The chain has TRBV11-2 and TRBJ2-1; TRBD1 is a possible D gene (5 bases). V lost 2 bases and J lost 8, with 10 bases in between. The CDR3 covers 13 residues. Per germline, CDR1 SGHAT and CDR2 FQNNGV. CDR3 region: CASSLPGLDEQFF. CDR3 sequence (DNA): TGTGCCAGCAGCTTACCAGGGTTGGATGAGCAGTTCTTC.